This T cell receptor beta chain was observed in a study of blood T cell repertoires in COVID-19. Turning to the study itself: Whether acute or convalescent, the COVID-19 samples came from the United States, Italy and Spain. PBMCs, B-cell-depleted T cells, or T cells were the source of the cDNA or gDNA that made up the material.

From germline, CDR1 is SQVTM and CDR2 ANQGSEA. The germline V and J ends were trimmed by 2 bases and 2 bases, with 9 bases remaining between them. This CDR3 spans 13 amino acids. Authors' analysis steps: Scientists estimated how many nucleated cells there were by amplifying reference gene primers. The table came from immunoSEQ multiplex PCR; TCRdb's copy has only in-frame clones and leaves some out. V, J and clone size were drawn from that table, and D and trimming were deduced from the DNA. The profile shows 200,000 to 250,000 clones, approximately 90% of them singletons. The chain uses TRBV29-1 and TRBJ1-1; no definite D call. This clonotype was obtained from a woman under 30 who had recovered from COVID-19. Source material: peripheral blood. CDR3 in amino acids: CSVEIGANTEAFF. The CDR3 bases are TGCAGCGTTGAAATTGGAGCCAACACTGAAGCTTTCTTT.